This T cell receptor (beta chain) emerged from a study of T cell clusters in autoimmune cytopenias. Study-level findings and limits: TRB repertoire shifts in secondary cytopenia and chronic lymphocytic leukemia mostly reflected lymphoma, not autoimmunity. A dominant lymphoma-associated repertoire apparently masked the cluster-lack signature in secondary cytopenia versus chronic lymphocytic leukemia.

As concerns this clonotype: Its antigen remains unknown.

Approximately 36,000 genome equivalents of blood DNA were amplified for TRB. One tube held mixed TRB-A and TRB-B primer pools for touch-down PCR. No DNA is given; TCRdb re-called the multiplex PCR reads and lists each CDR3 protein once. The sample table includes thousands of distinct CDR3 sequences. Germline V gene data show CDR1 as SGHRS and CDR2 as YFSETQ. The CDR3 contains 14 residues. The sample consisted of peripheral blood. The genes are TRBV5-1 and TRBJ1-2; the TRBD1 assignment by TCRdb is unverifiable without DNA. This receptor was identified in a human donor with an autoimmune cytopenia or autoimmune hepatitis (not recorded which). CDR3 amino acids: CASSGPVGTYGYTF.